The 4 T cell receptor beta chains below were found in one sample sequenced in a study of blood T cell repertoires in COVID-19. Profiled with immunoSEQ multiplex PCR; TCRdb holds only in-frame clones, not every one. The profile shows roughly 120,000 clones, 90% of them singletons. Sequenced sample: peripheral blood. All receptors come from a man aged 55 to 70 with COVID-19, enrolled during active disease.

The chain is built from TRBV5-1 and TRBJ2-7; the D gene is possibly TRBD1 (5 bases). Looked up from germline, CDR1 is SGHRS and CDR2 is YFSETQ. V lost 0 bases to trimming and J lost 4 bases, with 11 bases between them. This CDR3 comprises 14 residues. CDR3: CASSLAGKGYEQYF. CDR3 in DNA: TGCGCCAGCAGCTTGGCAGGGAAGGGGTACGAGCAGTACTTC.

V is TRBV7-9 and J is TRBJ2-2; the D gene is possibly TRBD1 (6 bases). CDR3 length equals 15 residues. From germline, CDR1 is SEHNR and CDR2 FQNEAQ (reference sequence). Trimming pared 1 base from V and 4 bases from J, leaving 10 bases between. The CDR3 loop reads CASSLVVGATGELFF. The CDR3, as DNA: TGTGCCAGCAGCTTAGTTGTGGGGGCCACCGGGGAGCTGTTTTTT.

V and J are TRBV11-3 and TRBJ2-7; 7 nucleotides match TRBD1. Looked up from germline, CDR1 is SGHNT and CDR2 is YENEEA. Trimming cost V 1 base and J 5 bases; bases outside gene matches: 2. This CDR3 is built from 13 residues. Here the CDR3 reads CASSLVQGDEQYF. The CDR3 DNA reads TGTGCCAGCAGCTTAGTCCAGGGGGACGAGCAGTACTTC.

The chain links TRBV7-2 to TRBJ1-3; no definite D call. V lost 1 base, J lost 1 base, and 5 bases lay in between. CDR3 length: 14 residues. Germline lookup yields CDR1 SGHTA and CDR2 FQGNSA. The CDR3 reads CASSLGTSGNTIYF. The CDR3 region has the DNA TGTGCCAGCAGCTTAGGGACTTCTGGAAACACCATATATTTT.